The clone carrying this T cell receptor (beta chain) was recorded at least ten times. Its antigen is still unknown. The data were obtained in a study of T cell repertoires in cytomegalovirus infection. The wider study: Both CMV infection and a matching HLA type were indicated by public TCR beta signatures.

Deletions cut 8 bases from V and 0 bases from J, with 13 bases between. The CDR3 consists of 14 residues. CDR1 and CDR2 (germline): SGHTA, FQGNSA. Each CDR3 protein gets one entry after TCRdb re-called the reads with MiXCR. The table includes 120,000 to 150,000 distinct CDR3 sequences, under 8% detected once. Study-level points and caveats: The cumulative frequency of public TCR beta families identified carriers of CMV plus the relevant HLA. CMV-specific TCR beta clonotypes restricted by HLA-C were the ones dominating the ex vivo response.

Specimen: PBMCs. The receptor was derived from a human donor in good health (CMV status not recorded). Some clones in this sample may be carry-over from other donors' samples. The chain employs TRBV7-2 and TRBJ1-1, with a possible D match to TRBD1 (5 bases). CDR3 DNA sequence: TGTGCCAGCGGGTGGGGGAACATGAACACTGAAGCTTTCTTT. Translation: CASGWGNMNTEAFF.